The entry below gives a single T cell receptor beta chain sequence along with its context. The method was immunoSEQ multiplex PCR; TCRdb's version includes in-frame clones alone and lacks a portion of them. The sample carries about 180,000 clones, about 91% recorded once. The CDR3 consists of 16 residues. Per the germline V gene, CDR1 is LNHDA and CDR2 is SQIVND (reference sequence). Trimming stripped 6 bases from V and 2 bases from J, with 17 bases between. The sample belongs to a study of T cell responses to AZD1222 COVID-19 vaccine. The TCR originated in an adult who received the AZD1222 COVID-19 vaccine. The chain uses TRBV19 and TRBJ2-1; either TRBD1 or TRBD2 may fit D (6 bases each). The sequenced sample was peripheral blood, obtained 28 days after the second AZD1222 dose. The CDR3 here is CASRTTWGAAYNEQFF. CDR3 nucleotide sequence: TGTGCCAGTAGAACTACCTGGGGGGCCGCCTACAATGAGCAGTTCTTC.